These 31 T cell receptor beta chains share one sample of origin, sequenced in a study of blood T cell repertoires in COVID-19. Method: immunoSEQ multiplex PCR; TCRdb's copy keeps in-frame clones and lacks some. The data contain about 330,000 clones, approximately 87% of them seen just once; the ten biggest clones take up 3.5% to 4%. Material: peripheral blood. All receptors derive from a woman between 45 and 60 years old with active or convalescent COVID-19.

There are many counts of this clone. The chain is built from TRBV7-3 and TRBJ1-5, with D possibly TRBD1 on 5 matching bases. The germline gives CDR1 SGHTA, CDR2 FQGTGA. V lost 1 base, J lost 0 bases, and 10 bases lay in between. The CDR3 spans 16 residues. The CDR3 is CASSLRQGYSNQPQHF. Written as DNA, the CDR3 is TGTGCCAGCAGCTTAAGGCAGGGCTATAGCAATCAGCCCCAGCATTTT.

The count of this clone is one. The rearrangement links TRBV28 to TRBJ2-3, with D perhaps TRBD2 (5 bases). Germline V gene sequence: CDR1 MDHEN, CDR2 SYDVKM. Trimming stripped 5 bases from V and 0 bases from J, with 12 bases between. CDR3 length: 15 residues. The CDR3: CASSIGDSSTDTQYF. DNA of the CDR3: TGTGCCAGCAGTATCGGGGATTCTAGCACAGATACGCAGTATTTT.

Points on this clone: Other DNA sequences in this specimen translate into the identical CDR3. This chain joins TRBV7-9 and TRBJ2-5, with 9 bases lining up with TRBD1. The CDR3 contains 14 residues. Looked up from germline, CDR1 is SEHNR and CDR2 is FQNEAQ (reference sequence). Trimming cost V 5 bases and J 2 bases; bases outside gene matches: 3. CDR3 bases: TGTGCCAGCAGCCCAGGGACAGGGCAAGAGACCCAGTACTTC. Translating it yields CASSPGTGQETQYF. The full variable domain, rest sourced from reference TRBV7-9 and TRBJ2-5, is DTGVSQNPRHKITKRGQNVTFRCDPISEHNRLYWYRQTLGQGPEFLTYFQNEAQLEKSRLLSDRFSAERPKGSFSTLEIQRTEQGDSAMYLCASSPGTGQETQYFGPGTRLLVL.

The chain couples TRBV18 to TRBJ1-1; D is uncertain. Germline V gene lookup returns CDR1 KGHSH and CDR2 LQKENI. V was shortened by 1 base and J by 1 base, with 10 bases between the two germline ends. This CDR3 comprises 15 residues. CDR3 protein: CASSPRAVENTEAFF. The CDR3 nucleotides are TGTGCCAGCTCACCACGGGCTGTCGAGAACACTGAAGCTTTCTTT.

The chain is built from TRBV5-1 and TRBJ1-1; 8 bases are shared with TRBD1. The germline gives CDR1 SGHRS, CDR2 YFSETQ. The length of the CDR3 is 15 residues. V shed 6 bases, J shed 1 base, and the junction held 8 bases outside the gene matches. The CDR3: CASTISGTGNTEAFF. The CDR3 nucleotides read TGCGCCAGCACAATCTCAGGGACAGGGAACACTGAAGCTTTCTTT.

V gene TRBV9 combines with J gene TRBJ2-7; 9 bases fit TRBD2. J was trimmed by 5 bases and V by 0 bases; bases with no gene match: 6. This CDR3 region has 15 residues. Germline V CDR1 and CDR2: SGDLS, YYNGEE. Written as DNA, the CDR3 is TGTGCCAGCAGCGTAGGCCTAGCGGGGCGCCACGAGCAGTACTTC. Translation gives CASSVGLAGRHEQYF. The entire variable domain, with the rest obtained from reference TRBV9 and TRBJ2-7, is as follows: DSGVTQTPKHLITATGQRVTLRCSPRSGDLSVYWYQQSLDQGLQFLIQYYNGEERAKGNILERFSAQQFPDLHSELNLSSLELGDSALYFCASSVGLAGRHEQYFGPGTRLTVT.

V gene TRBV2 combines with J gene TRBJ2-7; 8 bases fit TRBD1. The CDR3 covers 14 residues. CDR1 and CDR2 from the germline V gene are SNHLY and FYNNEI. J gave up 3 bases and V 8 bases, and 9 bases lay outside the gene matches. CDR3 DNA: TGTGCCAGCGTACCCCGGACAGGGTTCTACGAGCAGTACTTC. It encodes CASVPRTGFYEQYF.

Here the CDR3 reads CASFGSGRNTGELFF. The CDR3 bases are TGCGCCAGCTTTGGAAGCGGAAGGAACACCGGGGAGCTGTTTTTT. The chain recombines TRBV10-2 with TRBJ2-2, with a weak D call TRBD2 (5 bases). Germline V gene lookup returns CDR1 WSHSY and CDR2 SAAADI. This CDR3 contains 15 residues. Trimming stripped 8 bases from V and 1 base from J, with 14 bases between.

J is TRBJ1-6 and V is TRBV19; TRBD1 aligns across 8 bases. Germline CDR1 is LNHDA and CDR2 is SQIVND (reference sequence). V was clipped by 5 bases and J by 9 bases; unmatched bases: 9. CDR3 length equals 15 residues. CDR3: CASSGDRGSVSPLHF. CDR3 DNA sequence: TGTGCCAGTAGTGGTGACAGGGGTTCGGTTTCACCCCTCCACTTT.

J is TRBJ1-3 and V is TRBV3-1 (or the pseudogene TRBV3-2); D not resolved. V gave up 5 bases and J gave up 0 bases, with 8 bases separating them. The germline V gene has CDR1 LGHDT and CDR2 YNNKEL (reference sequence). The CDR3 has 14 residues. CDR3 DNA sequence: TGTGCCAGCAGCGAGACAAGCTCTGGAAACACCATATATTTT. Encoded protein: CASSETSSGNTIYF.

The V gene is TRBV27, the J gene TRBJ1-2; tentative D call: TRBD1 (5 bases). V dropped 5 bases and J dropped 6 bases, with 16 bases sitting between them. The germline V gene encodes CDR1 MNHEY and CDR2 SMNVEV (reference sequence). The CDR3 covers 14 residues. The CDR3 here is CASSPQWGVDGYTF. CDR3 in DNA: TGTGCCAGCAGTCCCCAATGGGGGGTAGATGGCTACACCTTC.

As concerns this clone: Within the sample, other DNA sequences also encode this same CDR3. The chain has TRBV27 and TRBJ1-2; TRBD1 might be the D (6 bases). This CDR3 region has 13 residues. In germline, CDR1 is MNHEY, CDR2 SMNVEV (reference sequence). Trimming took off 6 bases at V and 5 bases at J, with 13 bases between the two ends. The CDR3 is CASSWTASYGYTF. The CDR3, as DNA: TGTGCCAGCAGCTGGACAGCATCTTATGGCTACACCTTC.

J is TRBJ2-1 and V is TRBV2, with 10 bases fitting TRBD2. The ends lost 3 bases at V and 7 bases at J; junction bases unmatched: 6. The CDR3 length is 15 residues. In germline, CDR1 is SNHLY, CDR2 FYNNEI. In DNA, the CDR3 is TGTGCCAGCAGTGACGGGCTAGCGGGAGAGAATGAGCAGTTCTTC. It codes for CASSDGLAGENEQFF.

The chain has TRBV28 and TRBJ1-5; no clear D gene. The CDR3 runs 11 residues. Germline lookup yields CDR1 MDHEN and CDR2 SYDVKM. V lost 6 bases, J lost 6 bases, and 6 bases lay in between. The CDR3 here is CASSSFQPQHF. The DNA for the CDR3 is TGTGCCAGCAGCTCCTTTCAGCCCCAGCATTTT.

The gene calls are TRBV15 and TRBJ1-2; maybe TRBD1 (5 bases). CDR3 length equals 14 residues. From germline, CDR1 is LNHNV and CDR2 YYDKDF (reference sequence). Trimming took 0 bases from V and 7 from J, leaving 12 bases between them. The chain's CDR3 is CATSRDRVSAGYTF. In nucleotides, the CDR3 is TGTGCCACCAGCAGAGACAGGGTTTCGGCTGGCTACACCTTC. Drawing the rest from reference TRBV15 and TRBJ1-2, the complete variable domain is DAMVIQNPRYQVTQFGKPVTLSCSQTLNHNVMYWYQQKSSQAPKLLFHYYDKDFNNEADTPDNFQSRRPNTSFCFLDIRSPGLGDTAMYLCATSRDRVSAGYTFGSGTRLTVV.

This chain uses TRBV12-3 or TRBV12-4 with TRBJ1-2; D unresolved. The CDR3 totals 11 residues. Trimming removed 7 bases from V and 8 bases from J, with 11 bases in between. The CDR3 protein is CASILSRGYTF. CDR3 sequence (DNA): TGTGCCAGCATTCTCTCGAGGGGCTACACCTTC.

The V call is TRBV6-6, the J call TRBJ2-3; TRBD2 matches 8 bases. There are 17 residues in the CDR3. Trimming cost V 5 bases and J 2 bases; bases outside gene matches: 12. The germline gives CDR1 MNHNY, CDR2 SVGAGI (reference sequence). The CDR3 loop reads CASSPGTRFADTDTQYF. In nucleotides, the CDR3 is TGTGCCAGCAGTCCCGGGACTAGGTTTGCGGACACAGATACGCAGTATTTT.

V and J are TRBV7-9 and TRBJ1-1; D ambiguous. Looked up from germline, CDR1 is SEHNR and CDR2 is FQNEAQ (reference sequence). V was pared by 3 bases and J by 4 bases, with 21 bases between. The CDR3 has 17 amino acids. The CDR3 region is CASSFQMGQAATTEAFF. The CDR3 DNA sequence: TGTGCCAGCAGCTTTCAAATGGGCCAGGCCGCGACCACTGAAGCTTTCTTT.

The CDR3 nucleotides are TGTGCCACCAGTGAGGGACAGCTTAACACTGAAGCTTTCTTT. Protein: CATSEGQLNTEAFF. The chain couples TRBV24-1 to TRBJ1-1; TRBD1 matches at 7 bases. The CDR3 contains 14 residues. Germline CDR1 and CDR2: KGHDR and SFDVKD. Trimming cost V 4 bases and J 2 bases; bases outside gene matches: 3.

This clone was seen just once. This chain links TRBV7-2 with TRBJ1-2, with D hard to call. Looked up from germline, CDR1 is SGHTA and CDR2 is FQGNSA. This CDR3 contains 20 residues. Trimming stripped 0 bases from V and 4 bases from J, with 27 bases between. CDR3 bases: TGTGCCAGCAGCTTAGCTGGGGAGGGCGGGCCATCGACCCAGATCTATGGCTACACCTTC. Translating gives CASSLAGEGGPSTQIYGYTF.

V and J are TRBV6-1 and TRBJ1-5; D uncertain. Germline V gives CDR1 MNHNS, CDR2 SASEGT. The V gene lost 2 bases and the J gene lost 9 bases, with 14 bases spanning the gap. This CDR3 contains 14 residues. The CDR3 DNA follows: TGTGCCAGCAGTGAATCGGCCGTGGCGGGGCCCCAGCATTTT. Its protein is CASSESAVAGPQHF.

This rearrangement joins TRBV28 to TRBJ2-4; 7 nucleotides agree with TRBD1. The length of the CDR3 is 15 residues. The germline V gene encodes CDR1 MDHEN and CDR2 SYDVKM. The J segment lost 4 bases and the V segment lost 10 bases, leaving 13 bases of the junction unmatched. CDR3 residues: CATGTTGLGKNIQYF. In DNA, the CDR3 is TGTGCCACGGGAACGACAGGGCTCGGAAAAAACATTCAGTACTTC.

The V gene is TRBV30, the J gene TRBJ1-1; 7 nucleotides agree with TRBD1. Germline CDR1 and CDR2: GTSNPN and SVGIG (reference sequence). The CDR3 has 13 residues. J gave up 6 bases and V 5 bases, and 9 bases lay outside the gene matches. The CDR3 sequence is CAWDTGVGAEAFF. The CDR3 DNA is TGTGCCTGGGACACAGGGGTGGGTGCTGAAGCTTTCTTT.

The chain combines TRBV28 with TRBJ2-7; possible D gene TRBD2, 5 bases. The V gene lost 2 bases and the J gene lost 0 bases, with 11 bases spanning the gap. CDR1 is MDHEN and CDR2 is SYDVKM in the germline V gene. This CDR3 is 15 amino acids long. This CDR3 reads CASSLVLGVSYEQYF. The CDR3 bases are TGTGCCAGCAGTTTAGTCCTCGGGGTCTCCTACGAGCAGTACTTC.

The chain uses TRBV20-1 and TRBJ1-5, with TRBD1 as a possible D gene (5 bases). The CDR3 totals 13 residues. Germline V gives CDR1 DFQATT, CDR2 SNEGSKA (reference sequence). V was trimmed by 3 bases and J by 4 bases, leaving 10 bases between them. The CDR3 protein is CSASRGGNQPQHF. The CDR3 DNA is TGCAGTGCTAGTCGCGGGGGAAATCAGCCCCAGCATTTT.

CDR3 in DNA: TGTGCCAGCAGTTACGCGGGAGGCCGGTGGGATGAGCAGTTCTTC. Protein product: CASSYAGGRWDEQFF. The chain carries TRBV6-6 and TRBJ2-1; 8 bases match TRBD2. This CDR3 has 15 amino acids. CDR1 is MNHNY and CDR2 is SVGAGI in the germline V gene (reference sequence). Losses at the gene ends were 2 bases for V and 8 bases for J; bases not matched to a gene: 8.

The chain has TRBV19 and TRBJ2-7, with 7 nucleotides matching TRBD1. CDR1 and CDR2 from the germline V gene are LNHDA and SQIVND (reference sequence). The CDR3 is 14 residues long. J gave up 2 bases and V 4 bases, and 5 bases lay outside the gene matches. CDR3: CASSRDRNPYEQYF. CDR3 DNA sequence: TGTGCCAGTAGTAGGGACAGAAATCCCTACGAGCAGTACTTC.

This clone has only a few counts. The chain joins TRBV5-4 to TRBJ2-5, with TRBD2 identical over 8 bases. The CDR3 is 16 residues long. CDR1 is SGHNT and CDR2 is YYREEE in the germline V gene (reference sequence). V trimming: 4 bases; J trimming: 1 base; junction bases outside the gene matches: 9. CDR3 amino acids: CASSGVAGKSQETQYF. The CDR3, as DNA: TGTGCCAGCAGCGGGGTAGCGGGGAAATCCCAAGAGACCCAGTACTTC.

V usage is TRBV19 and J usage is TRBJ1-6, with D uncertain. V lost 5 bases to trimming and J lost 6 bases, with 14 bases between them. This CDR3 is built from 15 residues. Per germline, CDR1 LNHDA and CDR2 SQIVND (reference sequence). The CDR3 nucleotides read TGTGCCAGTAGTCTCCGACACTCGGCTAATTCACCCCTCCACTTT. Translation gives CASSLRHSANSPLHF.

The CDR3 reads CASSQEQGLNTEAFF. CDR3 sequence (DNA): TGCGCCAGCAGCCAAGAACAGGGCCTTAACACTGAAGCTTTCTTT. The chain joins TRBV4-3 to TRBJ1-1; D might be TRBD1 (6 bases). Germline V CDR1 and CDR2: LGHNA, YSLEER. CDR3 size: 15 residues. Between the trimmed V and J ends, which lost 0 bases and 2 bases, there was a span of 10 bases.

The chain couples TRBV10-3 to TRBJ1-4, with 9 bases lining up with TRBD1. Germline V gene data show CDR1 as ENHRY and CDR2 as SYGVKD. After removal of 8 bases from V and 7 bases from J, the junction contained 5 bases not matched to a gene. CDR3 size: 13 residues. For the CDR3, the DNA is TGTGCCATCGGTCCGGGACAGGGTGAAAAACTGTTTTTT. This encodes CAIGPGQGEKLFF.